This passage covers 8 T cell receptor beta chains from one sample sequenced in a study of cytomegalovirus exposure and HLA in healthy donors. TCRdb's table, derived via immunoSEQ multiplex PCR, lists solely in-frame clones and lacks some. The sample gives a few hundred thousand clones, around 91% of which show up once; 0.35% to 0.4% is in the top ten. Sequencing was carried out using PBMCs. All receptors derive from a woman aged 18-35 years in good health and CMV-seronegative.

The chain uses TRBV7-9 and TRBJ1-1, with D maybe TRBD1 (6 bases). The CDR3 is 14 amino acids. The germline CDR1 and CDR2 sequences are SEHNR and FQNEAQ (reference sequence). V shed 6 bases and J shed 3 bases, with 14 bases lying between them. CDR3 residues: CASRKQGGHTEAFF. The CDR3 DNA is TGTGCCAGCAGAAAACAGGGAGGGCACACTGAAGCTTTCTTT.

V and J are TRBV4-1 and TRBJ2-3; D is possibly TRBD2 (6 bases). There are 16 residues in the CDR3. V dropped 0 bases and J dropped 2 bases, with 12 bases sitting between them. Germline V gives CDR1 MGHRA, CDR2 YSYEKL. The DNA of the CDR3 is TGCGCCAGCAGCCAAGATCTCGGGACTCTCACAGATACGCAGTATTTT. It specifies CASSQDLGTLTDTQYF.

DNA for the CDR3: TGTGCCAGCTCACCGGGGGGAGTGTACGAGCAGTACGTC. This translates into CASSPGGVYEQYV. The chain uses TRBV18 and TRBJ2-7, with D possibly TRBD2 on 6 matching bases. Germline assignment: CDR1 KGHSH and CDR2 LQKENI. The CDR3 extends over 13 amino acids. Between the trimmed V and J ends, which lost 3 bases and 4 bases, there was a span of 10 bases.

This chain links TRBV12-1 with TRBJ2-1; the table's D call TRBD2 went unverified against the DNA. TRBV12-1 is annotated as a pseudogene. CDR3 length: 13 amino acids. The CDR3 bases are TGTGCCAGCAGCTTAAAAGCCCGGGAGAGGCAGTTCTTC. Protein product: CASSLKARERQFF.

The chain carries TRBV19 and TRBJ1-5; no clear D gene. The CDR3 is 15 amino acids. The V end was cut by 3 bases, the J end by 0 bases, with 9 bases between. Germline assignment: CDR1 LNHDA and CDR2 SQIVND (reference sequence). The CDR3 loop is CASSIAEDSNQPQHF. CDR3 sequence (DNA): TGTGCCAGTAGTATCGCGGAGGATAGCAATCAGCCCCAGCATTTT.

The V and J genes are TRBV28 and TRBJ1-6; D unclear. Trimming took off 5 bases at V and 13 bases at J, with 12 bases between the two ends. The germline CDR1 and CDR2 sequences are MDHEN and SYDVKM. The CDR3 is made up of 12 amino acids. The CDR3 nucleotides are TGTGCCAGCAGTCCACCTGGACTCCCCCTCCACTTT. Translation: CASSPPGLPLHF.

This clone appeared once. V gene TRBV28 combines with J gene TRBJ1-2, with a weak D call TRBD1 (5 bases). Germline V gene sequence: CDR1 MDHEN, CDR2 SYDVKM. CDR3 length: 16 residues. V gave up 5 bases and J gave up 4 bases, with 20 bases separating them. The CDR3 loop is CASSTRQGNDPYGYTF. Here the CDR3 DNA reads TGTGCCAGCAGTACTCGTCAGGGCAACGATCCCTATGGCTACACCTTC.

This clone was detected many times. The rearrangement links TRBV6-1 to TRBJ2-5, with 8 positions matching TRBD1. In germline, CDR1 is MNHNS, CDR2 SASEGT. The ends lost 0 bases at V and 5 bases at J; junction bases unmatched: 5. This CDR3 region has 15 residues. The CDR3 sequence is CASSEAAGGLETQYF. CDR3 bases: TGTGCCAGCAGTGAAGCGGCAGGGGGCCTGGAGACCCAGTACTTC.